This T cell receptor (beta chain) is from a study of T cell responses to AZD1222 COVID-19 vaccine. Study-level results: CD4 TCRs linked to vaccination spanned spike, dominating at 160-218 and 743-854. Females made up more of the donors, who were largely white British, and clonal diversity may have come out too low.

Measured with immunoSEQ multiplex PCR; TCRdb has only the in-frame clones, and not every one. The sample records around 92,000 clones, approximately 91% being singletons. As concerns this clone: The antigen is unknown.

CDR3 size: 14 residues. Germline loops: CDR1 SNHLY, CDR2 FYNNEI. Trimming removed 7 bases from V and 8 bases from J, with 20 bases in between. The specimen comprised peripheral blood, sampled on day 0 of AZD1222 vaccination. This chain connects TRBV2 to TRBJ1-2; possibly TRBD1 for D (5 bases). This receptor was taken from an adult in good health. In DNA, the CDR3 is TGTGCCAGCAAAACCGGGACGGCCGTTCAAGGCTACACCTTC. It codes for CASKTGTAVQGYTF.